The rows below give T cell receptor beta chains drawn from one sample of a study of response to subunit inactivated influenza vaccine. Each CDR3 protein gets one entry after TCRdb re-called the RT-PCR reads with MiXCR. The profile shows roughly 160,000 distinct CDR3 sequences, roughly 10% of them singletons. The material was CD8+ T cells sorted from PBMCs, obtained about 23 months after vaccination. Receptors were obtained from a man between 50 and 75 years old who received an inactivated influenza vaccine. Each CDR3 is given with its conserved first and last residue.

TRBJ1-5 | TRBV19 | CASSIGTGPNQPQHF
TRBJ2-5 | TRBV2 | CASSPGTGGWKTQYF
TRBJ2-1 | TRBV12-3/TRBV12-4 | CASSHPGQGNEQFF
TRBJ2-1 | TRBV4-1 | CASSQEAASGRHEQFF
TRBJ2-5 | TRBV11-2 | CASSLGGFRSETQYF
TRBJ2-1 | TRBV27 | CASSLSTGAWDEQFF
TRBJ1-1 | TRBV4-1 | CASSQQDRSNTEAFF
TRBJ2-1 | TRBV20-1 | CSARDVWAGGLYNEQFF
TRBJ2-3 | TRBV12-3/TRBV12-4 | CASSFSPDTQYF
TRBJ2-7 | TRBV7-2 | CASSVALAGGIHEQYF
TRBJ1-1 | TRBV12-3/TRBV12-4 | CASSAQPGAHTEAFF
TRBJ2-5 | TRBV27 | CASSSLTGGETQYF
TRBJ2-7 | TRBV29-1 | CSVVNRGEQYF
TRBJ1-5 | TRBV16 | CASSPNIAPQHF
TRBJ2-1 | TRBV4-1 | CASSQVEHPPYNEQFF
TRBJ2-7 | TRBV28 | CASSPEVGTDAQYF
TRBJ1-5 | TRBV6-2/TRBV6-3 | CASRLTGDASPQHF
TRBJ2-3 | TRBV5-1 | CASSLVAGGSTDTQYF
TRBJ1-5 | TRBV29-1 | CSVEVRALDSNQPQHF
TRBJ2-3 | TRBV29-1 | CSVLGDTKTDTQYF
TRBJ2-5 | TRBV6-2/TRBV6-3 | CASSSLQETQYF
TRBJ2-7 | TRBV10-1 | CASSESMPAREQYF
TRBJ1-6 | TRBV15 | CATSRVLRSPAISPLHF
TRBJ2-5 | TRBV6-2/TRBV6-3 | CASSYKRWPVSQETQYF
TRBJ2-3 | TRBV29-1 | CSVVPRWQGVTDTQYF
TRBJ1-1 | TRBV2 | CASSEGPTGLEAFF
TRBJ1-1 | TRBV6-6 | CASSWGTVDEAFF
TRBJ2-1 | TRBV4-1 | CASSQVFGGAYNEQFF
TRBJ1-2 | TRBV12-3/TRBV12-4 | CASSLASASVYVPYGYTF
TRBJ2-7 | TRBV10-2 | CASRAGHEQYF
TRBJ2-7 | TRBV4-3 | CASSQVIAGLESYEQYF